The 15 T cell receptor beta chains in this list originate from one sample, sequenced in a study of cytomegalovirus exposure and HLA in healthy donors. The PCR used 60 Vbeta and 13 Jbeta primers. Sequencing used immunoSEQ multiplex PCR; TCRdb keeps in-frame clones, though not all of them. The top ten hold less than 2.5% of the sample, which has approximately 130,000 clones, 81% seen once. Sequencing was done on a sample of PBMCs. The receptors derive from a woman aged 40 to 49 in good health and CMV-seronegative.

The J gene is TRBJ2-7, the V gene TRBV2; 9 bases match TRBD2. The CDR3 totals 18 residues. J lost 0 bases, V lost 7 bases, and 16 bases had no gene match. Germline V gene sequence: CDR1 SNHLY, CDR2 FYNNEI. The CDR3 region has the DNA TGTGCCAGCACGGTTTCTAGCGGGAATACCCGGAACTCCTACGAGCAGTACTTC. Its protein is CASTVSSGNTRNSYEQYF. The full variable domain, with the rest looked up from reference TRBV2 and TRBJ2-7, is EPEVTQTPSHQVTQMGQEVILRCVPISNHLYFYWYRQILGQKVEFLVSFYNNEISEKSEIFDDQFSVERPDGSNFTLKIRSTKLEDSAMYFCASTVSSGNTRNSYEQYFGPGTRLTVT.

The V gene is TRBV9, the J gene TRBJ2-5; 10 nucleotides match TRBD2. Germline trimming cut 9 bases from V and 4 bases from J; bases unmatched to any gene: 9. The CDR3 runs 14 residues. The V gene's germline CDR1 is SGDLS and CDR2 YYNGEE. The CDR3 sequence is CATGSGGVGETQYF. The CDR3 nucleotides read TGTGCCACCGGAAGCGGGGGGGTGGGAGAGACCCAGTACTTC.

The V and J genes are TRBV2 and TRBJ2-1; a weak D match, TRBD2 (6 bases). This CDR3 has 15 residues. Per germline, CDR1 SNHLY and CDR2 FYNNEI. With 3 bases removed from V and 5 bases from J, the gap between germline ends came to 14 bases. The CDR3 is CASSEPAGGNNEQFF. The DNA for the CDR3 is TGTGCCAGCAGTGAGCCAGCGGGTGGGAACAATGAGCAGTTCTTC.

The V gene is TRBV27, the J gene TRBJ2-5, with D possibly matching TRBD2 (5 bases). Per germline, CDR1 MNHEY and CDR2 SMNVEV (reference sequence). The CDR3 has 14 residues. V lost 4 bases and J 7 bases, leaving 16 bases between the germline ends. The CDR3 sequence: CASSSRTQLGTQYF. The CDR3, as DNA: TGTGCCAGCAGTTCCCGGACTCAACTTGGGACCCAGTACTTC.

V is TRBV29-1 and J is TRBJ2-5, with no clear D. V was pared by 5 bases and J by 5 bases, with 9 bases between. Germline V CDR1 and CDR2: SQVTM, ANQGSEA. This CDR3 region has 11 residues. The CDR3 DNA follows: TGCAGCGTTCGAAGTGAGGAGACCCAGTACTTC. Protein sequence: CSVRSEETQYF.

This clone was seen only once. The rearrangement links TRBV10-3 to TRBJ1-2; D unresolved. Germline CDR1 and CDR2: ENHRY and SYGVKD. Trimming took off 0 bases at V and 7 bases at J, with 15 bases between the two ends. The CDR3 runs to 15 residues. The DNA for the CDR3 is TGTGCCATCAGTGAGTCCTTTACGGGTTTCCGTGGCTACACCTTC. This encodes CAISESFTGFRGYTF.

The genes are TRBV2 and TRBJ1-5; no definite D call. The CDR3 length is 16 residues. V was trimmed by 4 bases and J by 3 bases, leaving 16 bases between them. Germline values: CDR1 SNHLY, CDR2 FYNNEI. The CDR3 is CASSGEAGRANQPQHF. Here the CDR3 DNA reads TGTGCCAGCAGTGGGGAGGCGGGGAGGGCCAATCAGCCCCAGCATTTT. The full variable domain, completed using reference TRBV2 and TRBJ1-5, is EPEVTQTPSHQVTQMGQEVILRCVPISNHLYFYWYRQILGQKVEFLVSFYNNEISEKSEIFDDQFSVERPDGSNFTLKIRSTKLEDSAMYFCASSGEAGRANQPQHFGDGTRLSIL.

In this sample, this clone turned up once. The chain's CDR3 is CASIGQGGPDTQYF. The DNA for the CDR3 is TGTGCCAGTATTGGGCAGGGGGGTCCAGATACGCAGTATTTT. This sequence joins TRBV19 and TRBJ2-3; possibly TRBD1 for D (7 bases). Germline assignment: CDR1 LNHDA and CDR2 SQIVND (reference sequence). The CDR3 has 14 amino acids. The ends were cut back, 7 bases at V and 4 bases at J, with 15 bases in the middle.

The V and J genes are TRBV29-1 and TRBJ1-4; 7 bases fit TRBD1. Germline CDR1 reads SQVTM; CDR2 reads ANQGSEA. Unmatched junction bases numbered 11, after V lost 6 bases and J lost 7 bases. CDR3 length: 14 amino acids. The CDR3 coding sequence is TGCAGCGTGCGAGACAGGGTCATGGGTGAAAAACTGTTTTTT. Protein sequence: CSVRDRVMGEKLFF.

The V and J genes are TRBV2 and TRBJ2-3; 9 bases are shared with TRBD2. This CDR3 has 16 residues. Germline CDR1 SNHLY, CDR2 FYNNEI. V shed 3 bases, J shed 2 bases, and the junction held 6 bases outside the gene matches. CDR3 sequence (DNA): TGTGCCAGCAGTGACTCCCTAGCGGGGTACACAGATACGCAGTATTTT. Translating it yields CASSDSLAGYTDTQYF.

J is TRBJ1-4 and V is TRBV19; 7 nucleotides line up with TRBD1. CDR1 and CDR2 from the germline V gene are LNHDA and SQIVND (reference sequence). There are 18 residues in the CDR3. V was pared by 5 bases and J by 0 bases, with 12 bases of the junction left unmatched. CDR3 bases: TGTGCCAGTAGTCCCACCCCCGGGACAGTTGCAACTAATGAAAAACTGTTTTTT. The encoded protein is CASSPTPGTVATNEKLFF. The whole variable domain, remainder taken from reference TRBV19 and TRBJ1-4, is DGGITQSPKYLFRKEGQNVTLSCEQNLNHDAMYWYRQDPGQGLRLIYYSQIVNDFQKGDIAEGYSVSREKKESFPLTVTSAQKNPTAFYLCASSPTPGTVATNEKLFFGSGTQLSVL.

CDR3 sequence reads: CASSLGSGQGSGGYTF. The CDR3 DNA reads as TGCGCCAGCAGCTTGGGTTCGGGACAGGGATCTGGAGGCTACACCTTC. J is TRBJ1-2 and V is TRBV5-1; 9 positions match TRBD1. The germline V gene encodes CDR1 SGHRS and CDR2 YFSETQ. The junction had 11 bases not matched to a gene; V was cut back by 0 bases and J by 8 bases. This CDR3 contains 16 residues.

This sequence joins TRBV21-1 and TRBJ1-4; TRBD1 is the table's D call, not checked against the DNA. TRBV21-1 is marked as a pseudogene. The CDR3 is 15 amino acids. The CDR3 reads CARPLQGTTNEKLFF. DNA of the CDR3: TGTGCCAGGCCCTTACAGGGTACAACTAATGAAAAACTGTTTTTT.

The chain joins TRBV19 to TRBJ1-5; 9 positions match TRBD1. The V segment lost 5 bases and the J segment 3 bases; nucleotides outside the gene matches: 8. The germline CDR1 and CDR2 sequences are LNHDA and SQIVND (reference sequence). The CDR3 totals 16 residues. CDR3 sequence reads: CASSHLDRGSNQPQHF. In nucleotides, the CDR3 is TGTGCCAGTAGTCACCTGGACAGGGGCTCCAATCAGCCCCAGCATTTT.

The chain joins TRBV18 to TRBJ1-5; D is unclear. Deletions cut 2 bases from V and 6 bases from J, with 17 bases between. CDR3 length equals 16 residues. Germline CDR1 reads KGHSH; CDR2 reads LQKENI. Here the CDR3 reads CASSPGRATVSQPQHF. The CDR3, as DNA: TGTGCCAGCTCACCAGGGCGAGCTACGGTTAGTCAGCCCCAGCATTTT.